This T cell receptor beta chain was captured in a study of early T cells in non-severe SARS-CoV-2 infection. At the level of the study: Bulk RNA from unsorted whole blood was sequenced; chains were unpaired.

Overall study findings and caveats: VDJdb-based matching was biased toward anti-spike CD8 responses and missed private and CD4 specificities.

About this clonotype itself: Its antigen remains unknown.

As part of library construction, unique molecular identifiers were attached to individual cDNA molecules. TCRdb independently ran MiXCR on the 5' RACE reads; one entry per CDR3 protein. The sample comprises 65,000 to 70,000 distinct CDR3 sequences, over 9% of which are singletons, and about 1.6% rests with the top ten. The CDR3 has 14 amino acids. V was shortened by 0 bases and J by 0 bases, with 6 bases between the two germline ends. The germline V gene has CDR1 GTSNPN and CDR2 SVGIG (reference sequence). Sequenced material: whole blood. The source of this sequence is an adult who was a healthcare worker with PCR-confirmed SARS-CoV-2 infection or an uninfected control (not recorded which). This chain connects TRBV30 to TRBJ1-3; D is uncertain. DNA of the CDR3: TGTGCCTGGAGTGTGGGTATCTCTGGAAACACCATATATTTT. Translating it yields CAWSVGISGNTIYF.